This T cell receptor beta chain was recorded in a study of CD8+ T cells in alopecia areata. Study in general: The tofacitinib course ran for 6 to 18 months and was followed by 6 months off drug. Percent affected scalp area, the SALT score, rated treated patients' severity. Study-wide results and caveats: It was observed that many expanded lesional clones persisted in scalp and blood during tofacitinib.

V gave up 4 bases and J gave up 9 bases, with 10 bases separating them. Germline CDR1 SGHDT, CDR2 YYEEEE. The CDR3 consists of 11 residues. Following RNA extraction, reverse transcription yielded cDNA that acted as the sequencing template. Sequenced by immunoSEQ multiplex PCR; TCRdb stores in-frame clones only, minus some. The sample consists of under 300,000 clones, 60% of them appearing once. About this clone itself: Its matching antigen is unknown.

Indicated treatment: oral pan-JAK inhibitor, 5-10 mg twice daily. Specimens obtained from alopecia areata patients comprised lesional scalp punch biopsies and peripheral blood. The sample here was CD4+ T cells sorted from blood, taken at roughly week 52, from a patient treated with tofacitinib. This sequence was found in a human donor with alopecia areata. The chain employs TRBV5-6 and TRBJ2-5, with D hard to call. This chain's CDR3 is CASSDGEAQYF. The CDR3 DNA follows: TGTGCCAGCAGCGATGGTGAGGCCCAGTACTTC.